The clone carrying this TCR beta chain was seen many times. The antigen is not known. The sample originates from a study of human T cells and chemical hapten exposure. About the study: Patches that contained 0.01% DPC were applied to the upper back and read at 6 days.

Study-level points and caveats: Expanded TCRs made up significantly more big CDR3 similarity clusters than controls did.

TCRdb re-called the RACE reads through MiXCR, storing one row per CDR3 protein. The sample holds approximately 400,000 distinct CDR3 sequences, around 4.8% seen once. Time point given: patch test 1, 2 weeks after DPC sensitization. Treatment defined: therapeutic diphenylcyclopropenone sensitization with weekly scalp DPC. Each patch test followed a blood draw. Researchers extracted total RNA from unfractionated whole blood. V lost 4 bases, J lost 16 bases, and 24 bases lay in between. This CDR3 spans 14 amino acids. In germline, CDR1 is SGHDT, CDR2 YYEEEE. This sequence was found in a woman aged 45 to 65 with alopecia areata. Some clones in this sample may be carry-over from other donors' samples. The chain recombines TRBV5-6 with TRBJ2-4; no definite D call. The input for sequencing was whole blood, taken in connection with sensitization to the hapten diphenylcyclopropenone (DPC). Written as DNA, the CDR3 is TGTGCCAGCAGCCTTTCTAGAGGTTCCCCGGTTGAATACTTC. This sequence encodes CASSLSRGSPVEYF.